This is a list of T cell receptor beta chains from one sample in a study of resident and recirculating memory T cells in vitiligo. Clones were read by immunoSEQ multiplex PCR, and TCRdb kept only the in-frame ones, dropping some. The table lists roughly 80,000 clones, 90% to 95% of them singletons. What was sequenced was blood. The receptors were sampled from a male donor with vitiligo. The CDR3 runs from the conserved cysteine through the conserved F or W. A D gene is named only where the DNA matches it firmly. Clone size is stated in some rows and not others, as once, few, many or a class when expanded.

abundance	j_gene	d_gene	v_gene	CDR3aa	CDR3nt
once	TRBJ2-1	TRBD1	TRBV27	CASSWTGGGGNEQFF	TGTGCCAGCAGTTGGACAGGGGGTGGGGGCAATGAGCAGTTCTTC
once	TRBJ2-1	TRBD1	TRBV7-9	CASSELVTGSSNEQFF	TGTGCCAGCAGCGAACTCGTGACAGGGAGTAGTAATGAGCAGTTCTTC
NA	TRBJ1-6	TRBD1	TRBV6-1	CASSGTGESSPLHF	TGTGCCAGCAGTGGGACAGGGGAAAGTTCACCCCTCCACTTT
once	TRBJ2-3	TRBD2	TRBV7-6	CASSLGLAGGSTDTQYF	TGTGCCAGCAGCTTAGGGCTAGCGGGAGGAAGCACAGATACGCAGTATTTT
NA	TRBJ2-1	NA	TRBV10-1	CASSELRANEQFF	TGCGCCAGCTCAGAGTTGAGGGCCAATGAGCAGTTCTTC
NA	TRBJ2-1	TRBD2	TRBV7-9	CASSLRVGLAVDEQFF	TGTGCCAGCAGCTTACGGGTGGGACTAGCGGTCGATGAGCAGTTCTTC
NA	TRBJ2-7	TRBD2	TRBV19	CASSGGSRYEQYF	TGTGCCAGTTCAGGCGGGAGTAGGTACGAGCAGTACTTC
NA	TRBJ2-1	TRBD2	TRBV7-3	CASSLGGSGSSSYNEQFF	TGTGCCAGCAGCTTAGGGGGCAGCGGGAGTTCCTCCTACAATGAGCAGTTCTTC
NA	TRBJ2-1	TRBD2	TRBV29-1	CSVAAGAWYNEQFF	TGCAGCGTTGCGGCGGGAGCGTGGTACAATGAGCAGTTCTTC
NA	TRBJ2-5	TRBD1	TRBV4-1	CASSQEVTGRRETQYF	TGCGCCAGCAGCCAAGAGGTGACAGGGAGACGAGAGACCCAGTACTTC
NA	TRBJ1-5	NA	TRBV7-3	CASSSSGGDQPQHF	TGTGCCAGCAGCTCCTCAGGCGGGGATCAGCCCCAGCATTTT
few	TRBJ1-4	TRBD1	TRBV4-2	CASSTGQGATNEKLFF	TGTGCCAGCAGCACCGGACAGGGCGCAACTAATGAAAAACTGTTTTTT
NA	TRBJ2-7	NA	TRBV27	CASSWGGTYEQYF	TGTGCCAGCAGTTGGGGCGGAACCTACGAGCAGTACTTC
NA	TRBJ2-7	TRBD2	TRBV7-2	CASSVPLAGYYEQYF	TGTGCCAGCAGCGTACCTTTAGCGGGATATTACGAGCAGTACTTC
NA	TRBJ2-7	TRBD1	TRBV15	CATSMGTGAPWPYEQYF	TGTGCCACCAGCATGGGGACAGGGGCTCCGTGGCCCTACGAGCAGTACTTC
NA	TRBJ2-6	NA	TRBV5-1	CASSFNSGANVLTF	TGCGCCAGCAGCTTTAACTCTGGGGCCAACGTCCTGACTTTC
NA	TRBJ2-5	TRBD2	TRBV6-5	CASSPGLAGQETQYF	TGTGCCAGCAGCCCAGGACTAGCGGGGCAAGAGACCCAGTACTTC
NA	TRBJ2-5	TRBD1	TRBV6-6	CASSSPTGNQETQYF	TGTGCCAGCAGCTCACCGACAGGGAACCAAGAGACCCAGTACTTC
NA	TRBJ1-5	NA	TRBV19	CASSSPTVVKDQPQHF	TGTGCCAGTAGTTCGCCGACAGTCGTCAAGGATCAGCCCCAGCATTTT
NA	TRBJ2-3	NA	TRBV27	CASSFRSTDTQYF	TGTGCCAGCAGTTTTCGGTCCACAGATACGCAGTATTTT
NA	TRBJ1-2	TRBD1	TRBV28	CASSGQGSYGYTF	TGTGCCAGCAGCGGACAGGGGAGCTATGGCTACACCTTC
once	TRBJ2-7	NA	TRBV29-1	CSVVTAWRDEQYF	TGCAGCGTTGTCACAGCCTGGAGGGACGAGCAGTACTTC
NA	TRBJ2-2	TRBD1	TRBV5-1	CASSQGQGMATGELFF	TGCGCCAGCAGCCAAGGACAGGGTATGGCAACCGGGGAGCTGTTTTTT
NA	TRBJ2-3	TRBD1	TRBV10-3	CATRDRSTDTQYF	TGTGCCACCCGGGACAGGAGCACAGATACGCAGTATTTT
NA	TRBJ1-2	TRBD1	TRBV5-1	CASSSGQGAGYTF	TGCGCCAGCAGCTCGGGACAGGGGGCTGGCTACACCTTC
NA	TRBJ2-7	TRBD1	TRBV19	CASRSRQGAYEQYF	TGTGCCAGTAGGTCCCGACAGGGGGCTTACGAGCAGTACTTC
NA	TRBJ2-1	NA	TRBV7-2	CASSLRGFLQVSSYNEQFF	TGTGCCAGCAGCTTAAGGGGTTTTTTACAGGTAAGCTCCTACAATGAGCAGTTCTTC
NA	TRBJ1-1	TRBD1	TRBV27	CASSQEGASTEAFF	TGTGCCAGCAGTCAGGAGGGGGCAAGCACTGAAGCTTTCTTT
once	TRBJ2-3	NA	TRBV10-3	CAISELGGALDTQYF	TGTGCCATCAGTGAATTGGGGGGAGCATTAGATACGCAGTATTTT
NA	TRBJ2-3	NA	TRBV7-2	CASSPDSGLSTDTQYF	TGTGCCAGCAGCCCCGACAGCGGGCTTAGCACAGATACGCAGTATTTT
NA	TRBJ2-7	TRBD1	TRBV7-8	CASSYPKTGEYEQYF	TGTGCCAGCAGCTATCCTAAGACAGGGGAGTACGAGCAGTACTTC
once	TRBJ2-7	TRBD2	TRBV4-2	CASSQDRLAGSITYEQYF	TGTGCCAGCAGCCAAGATCGACTAGCGGGATCTATTACCTACGAGCAGTACTTC
NA	TRBJ1-1	NA	TRBV11-2	CASSFGRNTEAFF	TGTGCCAGCAGCTTTGGCAGAAACACTGAAGCTTTCTTT
NA	TRBJ1-1	NA	TRBV6-5	CASRGLLEYYTEAFF	TGTGCCAGCAGGGGGCTTTTGGAGTATTACACTGAAGCTTTCTTT